Presented here are 13 T cell receptor beta chains from one specimen sequenced in a study of T cell responses to AZD1222 COVID-19 vaccine. The data were produced by immunoSEQ multiplex PCR, yet TCRdb's version contains in-frame clones alone and is incomplete. The sample includes about 84,000 clones, around 87% seen only once; the top ten take approximately 30%. The sequences come from peripheral blood, collected on day 0 of AZD1222 vaccination. These receptor sequences come from an adult in good health.

The gene calls are TRBV7-9 and TRBJ2-3; D is uncertain. The CDR3 spans 13 residues. Germline V gene sequence: CDR1 SEHNR, CDR2 FQNEAQ (reference sequence). Between the trimmed V and J ends, which lost 5 bases and 2 bases, there was a span of 8 bases. CDR3 residues: CASSTGPTDTQYF. In nucleotides, the CDR3 is TGTGCCAGCAGCACGGGTCCCACAGATACGCAGTATTTT.

This chain uses TRBV6-5 with TRBJ2-5; D gene uncertain. Trimming shortened V by 5 bases and J by 4 bases, and 11 bases separated the two germline ends. The CDR3 has 13 residues. Germline CDR1 reads MNHEY; CDR2 reads SVGAGI. In DNA, the CDR3 is TGTGCCAGCAGTCGGGTAGCTGGAGAGACCCAGTACTTC. It yields the protein CASSRVAGETQYF.

CDR3 amino acids: CASSEDWSASFYGYTF. The CDR3 nucleotides are TGTGCCAGCAGTGAAGATTGGAGCGCTTCGTTCTATGGCTACACCTTC. The chain recombines TRBV6-1 with TRBJ1-2; D gene uncertain. Germline V gene sequence: CDR1 MNHNS, CDR2 SASEGT. The CDR3 is made up of 16 amino acids. Deletions cut 1 base from V and 4 bases from J, with 16 bases between.

The J gene is TRBJ2-2, the V gene TRBV11-3; D is unresolved. The CDR3 length is 15 residues. CDR1 is SGHNT and CDR2 is YENEEA in the germline V gene. V gave up 0 bases and J gave up 4 bases, with 9 bases separating them. CDR3 bases: TGTGCCAGCAGCTTAGAGAAACAGCCCACCGGGGAGCTGTTTTTT. Translating it yields CASSLEKQPTGELFF.

This sequence joins TRBV2 and TRBJ1-1, with D perhaps matching TRBD1 (6 bases). The ends were cut back, 7 bases at V and 1 base at J, with 10 bases in the middle. This CDR3 is 13 amino acids long. Germline V gene sequence: CDR1 SNHLY, CDR2 FYNNEI. DNA for the CDR3: TGTGCCAGCACGAGGGGGAGGAACACTGAAGCTTTCTTT. Translating it yields CASTRGRNTEAFF.

J is TRBJ2-2 and V is TRBV7-2; 10 bases match TRBD2. The germline gives CDR1 SGHTA, CDR2 FQGNSA. V gave up 1 base and J gave up 7 bases; unmatched junction bases: 6. The CDR3 extends over 16 amino acids. This CDR3 is CASSLGLAGVVGELFF. CDR3 in DNA: TGTGCCAGCAGCTTAGGGCTAGCGGGAGTTGTCGGGGAGCTGTTTTTT. Using reference TRBV7-2 and TRBJ2-2 for the parts outside the CDR3, the full variable domain is GAGVSQSPSNKVTEKGKDVELRCDPISGHTALYWYRQSLGQGLEFLIYFQGNSAPDKSGLPSDRFSAERTGGSVSTLTIQRTQQEDSAVYLCASSLGLAGVVGELFFGEGSRLTVL.

The rearrangement uses TRBV5-8 and TRBJ2-7, with 9 nucleotides matching TRBD1. J gave up 3 bases and V 4 bases, and 8 bases lay outside the gene matches. CDR1 and CDR2 from the germline V gene are SGHTS and YDEGEE. There are 15 residues in the CDR3. This chain's CDR3 is CASSITGGLFYEQYF. DNA of the CDR3: TGTGCCAGCAGCATCACAGGGGGCCTTTTCTACGAGCAGTACTTC.

The rearrangement uses TRBV7-2 and TRBJ1-4; D is uncertain. Germline V gene data show CDR1 as SGHTA and CDR2 as FQGNSA. V was clipped by 2 bases and J by 1 base, with 5 bases between them. CDR3 length equals 14 residues. This chain's CDR3 is CASSLLQTNEKLFF. CDR3 DNA sequence: TGTGCCAGCAGCTTATTACAAACTAATGAAAAACTGTTTTTT.

This clone appeared a single time. V and J are TRBV12-3 or TRBV12-4 and TRBJ1-2; TRBD1 matches 7 bases. CDR3 length: 12 residues. V was pared by 6 bases and J by 8 bases, with 6 bases of the junction left unmatched. CDR3 residues: CASSTGDKGYTF. The CDR3 nucleotides read TGTGCCAGCAGCACAGGGGACAAAGGCTACACCTTC.

This clone was recorded once. The V and J genes are TRBV9 and TRBJ2-2, with a weak D call TRBD1 (5 bases). The CDR3 covers 17 residues. CDR1 is SGDLS and CDR2 is YYNGEE in the germline V gene. The germline V and J ends were trimmed by 0 bases and 0 bases, with 12 bases remaining between them. The CDR3 bases are TGTGCCAGCAGCGTAGTCAGGGATACCCCGAACACCGGGGAGCTGTTTTTT. Protein: CASSVVRDTPNTGELFF.

This clone has a single count. The rearrangement links TRBV10-1 to TRBJ1-5, with D unclear. Germline V CDR1 and CDR2: WNHNN, SYGVQD (reference sequence). Between the trimmed V and J ends, which lost 3 bases and 4 bases, there was a span of 13 bases. The CDR3 is 15 residues long. This chain's CDR3 is CASSECTAGNQPQHF. In DNA, the CDR3 is TGCGCCAGCAGTGAATGTACCGCAGGAAATCAGCCCCAGCATTTT.

This chain joins TRBV28 and TRBJ2-1; D is ambiguous. The CDR3 runs to 15 residues. CDR1 MDHEN and CDR2 SYDVKM come from the germline V gene. The V end was cut by 3 bases, the J end by 1 base, with 10 bases between. The CDR3 loop is CASSFLERSYNEQFF. CDR3 nucleotide sequence: TGTGCCAGCAGTTTTCTAGAGAGGTCCTACAATGAGCAGTTCTTC.

This clone has more than one count but fewer than ten. The V call is TRBV5-6, the J call TRBJ1-6, with 7 bases identical to TRBD1. Per the germline V gene, CDR1 is SGHDT and CDR2 is YYEEEE. V was clipped by 4 bases and J by 14 bases; unmatched bases: 9. The CDR3 sequence is 13 residues long. In DNA, the CDR3 is TGTGCCAGCAGCCCGGACAGGAGCGGATCCCTCCACTTT. Translated: CASSPDRSGSLHF.